The 2 T cell receptor beta chains reported below all come from one sample, sequenced in a study of blood T cell repertoires in COVID-19. The table came from immunoSEQ multiplex PCR; TCRdb's copy has only in-frame clones and leaves some out. Of about 250,000 clones listed, about nine tenths are singletons. The material sequenced was PBMCs or T cells enriched from blood (not recorded which). The source is a man in his late teens or twenties who had recovered from COVID-19.

V is TRBV5-1 and J is TRBJ1-4; 8 bases line up with TRBD1. CDR1 is SGHRS, CDR2 YFSETQ, per germline. The CDR3 has 15 residues. After removal of 4 bases from V and 2 bases from J, the junction contained 4 bases not matched to a gene. CDR3 nucleotides: TGCGCCAGCAGCCGCCGGACAGGGACTAATGAAAAACTGTTTTTT. Protein product: CASSRRTGTNEKLFF. The whole variable domain, filled in from reference TRBV5-1 and TRBJ1-4, reads KAGVTQTPRYLIKTRGQQVTLSCSPISGHRSVSWYQQTPGQGLQFLFEYFSETQRNKGNFPGRFSGRQFSNSRSEMNVSTLELGDSALYLCASSRRTGTNEKLFFGSGTQLSVL.

The J gene is TRBJ2-1, the V gene TRBV5-1, with D hard to call. Germline V gene sequence: CDR1 SGHRS, CDR2 YFSETQ. The CDR3 loop spans 13 amino acids. Trimming cost V 1 base and J 3 bases, with 5 bases left between them. The CDR3 nucleotides are TGCGCCAGCAGCTTGAACAGCTACAATGAGCAGTTCTTC. Amino acid sequence: CASSLNSYNEQFF.